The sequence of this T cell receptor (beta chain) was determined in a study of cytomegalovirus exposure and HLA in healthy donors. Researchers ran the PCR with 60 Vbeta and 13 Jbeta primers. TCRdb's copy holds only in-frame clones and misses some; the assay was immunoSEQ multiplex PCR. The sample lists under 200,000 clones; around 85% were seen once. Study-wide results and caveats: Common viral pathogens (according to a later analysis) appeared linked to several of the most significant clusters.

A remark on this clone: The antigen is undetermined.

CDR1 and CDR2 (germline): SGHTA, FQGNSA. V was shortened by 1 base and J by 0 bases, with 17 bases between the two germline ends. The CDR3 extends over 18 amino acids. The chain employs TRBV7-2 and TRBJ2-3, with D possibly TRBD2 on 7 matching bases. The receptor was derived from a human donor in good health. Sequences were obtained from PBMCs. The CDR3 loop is CASSLVVGGASSTDTQYF. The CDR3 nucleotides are TGTGCCAGCAGCTTAGTGGTTGGGGGGGCCTCTAGCACAGATACGCAGTATTTT.